What follows is one TCR beta chain and its context. The CDR3 runs 14 residues. Trimming removed 7 bases from V and 4 bases from J; junction bases left unmatched: 9. Per the germline V gene, CDR1 is SQVTM and CDR2 is ANQGSEA. The record originates from a study of T cell changes during pregnancy in multiple sclerosis. Sequencing used immunoSEQ multiplex PCR; TCRdb keeps in-frame clones, though not all of them. The sample records about 93,000 clones, approximately 90% being singletons. The sequence was obtained from a female donor with multiple sclerosis, enrolled in a pregnancy study. The V and J genes are TRBV29-1 and TRBJ1-2; TRBD1 matches at 10 bases. The material was peripheral blood, obtained before pregnancy. The CDR3 DNA reads as TGCAGCGATTTTGGGACAGGGGAGGCCTATGGCTACACCTTC. Translated, it gives CSDFGTGEAYGYTF.